Listed below are T cell receptor beta chains from one sample, sequenced in a study of blood T cell repertoires in COVID-19. Measured with immunoSEQ multiplex PCR; TCRdb has only the in-frame clones, and not every one. This table holds tens of thousands of clones, 88% found once. The material sequenced was peripheral blood. These receptors were obtained from a woman between 55 and 75 years old with COVID-19, enrolled during active disease. CDR3s include the opening cysteine and the closing phenylalanine or tryptophan. A D gene is named only where the DNA matches it firmly. The size entry is marked missing in some rows and otherwise reads once, few, many or a size class.

j_call d_call v_call clone_size cdr3_aa cdr3_nt
TRBJ1-5 NA TRBV7-2 NA CASSQYTQGYQHF TGTGCCAGCAGCCAATATACCCAGGGGTACCAGCATTTT
TRBJ2-4 NA TRBV7-2 NA CASSLAGGLDIQYF TGTGCCAGCAGCTTAGCGGGAGGCTTAGACATTCAGTACTTC
TRBJ1-1 NA TRBV30 NA CAWRPGGGRAEAFF TGTGCCTGGAGGCCCGGGGGGGGACGGGCTGAAGCTTTCTTT
TRBJ2-4 TRBD2 TRBV6-1 NA CASSEVIAGTLAKNIQYF TGTGCCAGCAGTGAAGTCATAGCGGGGACCTTAGCCAAAAACATTCAGTACTTC
TRBJ2-2 NA TRBV30 NA CAWSKKGLPNTGELFF TGTGCCTGGAGTAAAAAGGGGTTACCCAACACCGGGGAGCTGTTTTTT
TRBJ2-6 NA TRBV4-2 NA CASSQAAEGAGANVLTF TGTGCCAGCAGCCAAGCGGCTGAGGGCGCTGGGGCCAACGTCCTGACTTTC
TRBJ2-5 TRBD1 TRBV6-5 NA CASSYYRGETQYF TGTGCCAGCAGTTATTACAGGGGAGAGACCCAGTACTTC
TRBJ1-1 NA TRBV2 NA CASSAQGNTEAFF TGTGCCAGCAGTGCACAGGGAAACACTGAAGCTTTCTTT
TRBJ1-4 NA TRBV6-1 NA CASRASMGAIEKLFF TGTGCCAGCAGGGCCTCCATGGGGGCAATTGAAAAACTGTTTTTT
TRBJ2-2 TRBD2 TRBV11-3 NA CASSLGSGGPGTGELFF TGTGCCAGCAGCTTAGGTAGCGGGGGGCCCGGCACCGGGGAGCTGTTTTTT
TRBJ1-1 NA TRBV28 NA CASSPGRAGTEAFF TGTGCCAGCAGCCCAGGGAGGGCGGGCACTGAAGCTTTCTTT
TRBJ2-3 NA TRBV28 NA CASSLYRGAATDTQYF TGTGCCAGCAGTTTATATCGGGGGGCTGCGACAGATACGCAGTATTTT
TRBJ1-3 NA TRBV28 NA CASITGGGGNTIYF TGTGCCAGCATTACGGGTGGAGGCGGAAACACCATATATTTT
TRBJ2-7 TRBD1 TRBV7-9 NA CASSLATGGRSYEQYF TGTGCCAGCAGCTTAGCAACAGGGGGCAGGAGCTACGAGCAGTACTTC
TRBJ2-7 TRBD1 TRBV5-4 NA CASSRTGVSGVYEQYF TGTGCCAGCAGCCGGACAGGGGTAAGCGGGGTCTACGAGCAGTACTTC
TRBJ2-7 NA TRBV10-3 NA CAISDPGNEQYF TGTGCCATCAGCGATCCGGGGAACGAGCAGTACTTC
TRBJ1-2 TRBD1 TRBV29-1 NA CSVIQGANYGYTF TGCAGCGTCATACAGGGGGCTAACTATGGCTACACCTTC
TRBJ1-1 NA TRBV27 NA CASRRQVVTEAFF TGTGCCAGCAGACGACAGGTAGTGACTGAAGCTTTCTTT
TRBJ1-6 NA TRBV7-9 once CASSSTGSYNSPLHF TGTGCCAGCAGCTCGACAGGCTCCTATAATTCACCCCTCCACTTT
TRBJ1-4 TRBD1 TRBV19 NA CASKAQIGGLFF TGTGCCAGTAAGGCACAGATAGGGGGCCTGTTTTTT
TRBJ2-2 NA TRBV7-6 NA CASSLSTGELFF TGTGCCAGCAGCTTGAGCACCGGGGAGCTGTTTTTT
TRBJ2-3 TRBD2 TRBV6-1 NA CASSARGLAASTDTQYF TGTGCCAGCAGTGCAAGAGGACTAGCGGCCAGCACAGATACGCAGTATTTT
TRBJ2-7 TRBD2 TRBV6-5 NA CASRTGTSRAYEQYF TGTGCCAGCAGGACTGGGACTAGTCGGGCCTACGAGCAGTACTTC
TRBJ2-7 NA TRBV28 once CASSFPNSYEQYF TGTGCCAGCAGTTTCCCCAATTCCTACGAGCAGTACTTC
TRBJ1-1 NA TRBV5-5 NA CASSPLRAGGTEAFF TGTGCCAGCAGCCCCTTGAGGGCCGGGGGGACTGAAGCTTTCTTT
TRBJ2-1 TRBD2 TRBV7-2 NA CASSFRLAGGPYNEQFF TGTGCCAGCAGCTTCCGACTAGCGGGGGGCCCCTACAATGAGCAGTTCTTC
TRBJ1-3 NA TRBV6-5 NA CASRLGGSGNTIYF TGTGCCAGCAGGTTAGGGGGCTCTGGAAACACCATATATTTT
TRBJ2-7 NA TRBV7-9 NA CASSPRQDAYEQYF TGTGCCAGCAGCCCCCGACAGGATGCCTACGAGCAGTACTTC
TRBJ1-2 NA TRBV6-5 NA CASSYSSTGNGYTF TGTGCCAGCAGTTACTCGAGTACAGGGAATGGCTACACCTTC
TRBJ1-2 NA TRBV3-1/TRBV3-2 NA CASSQEIRRGGYTF TGTGCCAGCAGCCAAGAGATTCGCAGGGGCGGCTACACCTTC
TRBJ2-1 TRBD2 TRBV29-1 NA CSVVGLAVSSYNEQFF TGCAGCGTTGTGGGACTAGCGGTTAGCTCCTACAATGAGCAGTTCTTC
TRBJ2-7 TRBD2 TRBV3-1/TRBV3-2 NA CASSHPPGTSDEQYF TGTGCCAGCAGCCATCCCCCCGGGACTAGCGACGAGCAGTACTTC
TRBJ1-1 TRBD1 TRBV28 NA CASSSGQGRTEAFF TGTGCCAGCAGTTCTGGACAGGGAAGAACTGAAGCTTTCTTT
TRBJ2-7 TRBD2 TRBV7-9 NA CASSRQLLAELSYEQYF TGTGCCAGCAGTCGCCAACTACTAGCGGAATTAAGCTACGAGCAGTACTTC
TRBJ2-7 TRBD2 TRBV28 NA CASSTPSEASGRLIHEQYF TGTGCCAGCAGTACCCCATCGGAAGCTAGCGGCCGTTTGATCCACGAGCAGTACTTC
TRBJ1-5 NA TRBV7-2 NA CASSLAGASYSNQPQHF TGTGCCAGCAGCTTAGCGGGGGCAAGTTATAGCAATCAGCCCCAGCATTTT
TRBJ1-6 NA TRBV28 NA CASRTHREGSPLHF TGTGCCAGCAGAACGCACAGGGAAGGTTCACCCCTCCACTTT
TRBJ2-3 TRBD2 TRBV6-2/TRBV6-3 NA CASSSLGVAGAGDTQYF TGTGCCAGCAGTTCCCTCGGAGTAGCGGGAGCGGGAGATACGCAGTATTTT
TRBJ2-1 NA TRBV18 NA CASSFSRGEQFF TGTGCCAGCTCCTTTTCAAGGGGGGAGCAGTTCTTC
TRBJ1-4 NA TRBV7-2 few CASSLTSDEKLFF TGTGCCAGCAGCTTAACCTCGGATGAAAAACTGTTTTTT
TRBJ2-7 TRBD2 TRBV29-1 NA CSVALAGIYEQYF TGCAGCGTTGCCCTAGCGGGGATCTACGAGCAGTACTTC
TRBJ1-2 TRBD1 TRBV4-3 NA CASSQGDRQGSYTF TGCGCCAGCAGCCAAGGAGATAGACAGGGGAGCTACACCTTC
TRBJ1-1 TRBD1 TRBV14 NA CASSQTQGDTEAFF TGTGCCAGCAGCCAAACCCAGGGGGACACTGAAGCTTTCTTT
TRBJ2-7 NA TRBV2 few CASSVLHEQYF TGTGCCAGCAGTGTTCTCCACGAGCAGTACTTC
TRBJ1-2 TRBD1 TRBV7-2 NA CATSEDRNYGYTF TGTGCCACATCCGAGGACAGGAACTATGGCTACACCTTC
TRBJ1-2 TRBD1 TRBV5-8 NA CASRLRVSGQAIYGYTF TGTGCCAGCAGGTTGAGGGTTTCAGGACAGGCCATCTATGGCTACACCTTC